Each of the 6 T cell receptor beta chains below was sequenced from the same sample in a study of cytomegalovirus exposure and HLA in healthy donors. The PCR contained 60 Vbeta and 13 Jbeta primers. The table came from immunoSEQ multiplex PCR; TCRdb's copy has only in-frame clones and leaves some out. The sample shows some 87,000 clones, 62% of them seen only once. Source material: PBMCs. All receptors derive from a woman aged 25 to 39 in good health and CMV-seropositive.

As to this clone: A junction end diverges from the germline sequence, so it may reflect a read error. The chain is built from TRBV7-9 and TRBJ1-6, with 7 bases fitting TRBD1. Germline lookup yields CDR1 SEHNR and CDR2 FQNEAQ (reference sequence). The CDR3 runs 14 residues. This CDR3 reads CASSLIQGDSPLYF. CDR3 nucleotides: TGTGCCAGCAGCTTAATCCAGGGGGATTCACCCCTCTACTTT.

The rearrangement links TRBV4-2 to TRBJ1-4; the D gene is possibly TRBD1 (6 bases). V lost 0 bases to trimming and J lost 7 bases, with 21 bases between them. Germline V lookup: CDR1 LGHNA, CDR2 YNFKEQ. CDR3 length: 18 amino acids. CDR3 nucleotides: TGTGCCAGCAGCCAAGAAGCAGGCCAACAGGGATGGTTTGAAAAACTGTTTTTT. Its translation is CASSQEAGQQGWFEKLFF.

The rearrangement uses TRBV18 and TRBJ2-1; D possibly corresponds to TRBD2 (6 bases). This CDR3 spans 14 amino acids. The V gene's germline CDR1 is KGHSH and CDR2 LQKENI. V lost 4 bases, J lost 8 bases, and 15 bases lay in between. The DNA for the CDR3 is TGTGCCAGCTCACTACCTTCTACTAGCTATGAGCAGTTCTTC. Its translation is CASSLPSTSYEQFF.

The chain links TRBV6-5 to TRBJ1-4, with 9 bases fitting TRBD1. J was trimmed by 5 bases and V by 6 bases; bases with no gene match: 7. There are 15 residues in the CDR3. Germline CDR1 MNHEY, CDR2 SVGAGI. DNA of the CDR3: TGTGCCAGCAGCCACCTACAGGGGGCGAATGAAAAACTGTTTTTT. It is translated as CASSHLQGANEKLFF.

J is TRBJ2-3 and V is TRBV7-2; 9 nucleotides align to TRBD2. V lost 2 bases to trimming and J lost 3 bases; unmatched junction nucleotides: 3. This CDR3 is 15 amino acids long. The germline gives CDR1 SGHTA, CDR2 FQGNSA. In nucleotides, the CDR3 is TGTGCCAGCAGCTTAAGCGGGGGGCCTACAGATACGCAGTATTTT. This sequence encodes CASSLSGGPTDTQYF. Full variable domain (rest looked up from reference TRBV7-2 and TRBJ2-3): GAGVSQSPSNKVTEKGKDVELRCDPISGHTALYWYRQSLGQGLEFLIYFQGNSAPDKSGLPSDRFSAERTGGSVSTLTIQRTQQEDSAVYLCASSLSGGPTDTQYFGPGTRLTVL.

The V gene is TRBV11-3, the J gene TRBJ1-2, with TRBD1 matching over 7 bases. The ends lost 5 bases at V and 5 bases at J; junction bases unmatched: 5. This CDR3 has 13 amino acids. CDR1 is SGHNT, CDR2 YENEEA, per germline. The CDR3 DNA reads TGTGCCAGCAGCCCGCACAGGGGTTATGGCTACACCTTC. Residues: CASSPHRGYGYTF.